The clone carrying this T cell receptor (beta chain) came up once. The data were obtained in a study of blood T cell repertoires in COVID-19. As for the study in general: Whether acute or convalescent, the COVID-19 samples came from the United States, Italy and Spain. Sample material is recorded as cDNA or gDNA derived from T cells, B-cell-depleted T cells, or PBMCs.

Libraries were prepared by immunoSEQ multiplex PCR; TCRdb keeps only in-frame clonotypes and omits some of them. The table has some 180,000 clones, 65% to 85% seen once. What was sequenced was peripheral blood. The receptor comes from a woman aged 40-49 years with COVID-19, enrolled during active disease.

The CDR3 sequence: CASSSRWGEGTDTQYF. Written as DNA, the CDR3 is TGTGCCAGCAGCTCCCGTTGGGGGGAGGGGACAGATACGCAGTATTTT. The chain recombines TRBV7-7 with TRBJ2-3, with 7 bases that match TRBD2. Germline loops: CDR1 SSHAT, CDR2 FNYEAQ (reference sequence). This CDR3 comprises 16 residues. Trimming at V came to 4 bases and at J to 3 bases, leaving 10 bases not matched to a gene.